Below are 27 T cell receptor beta chains sequenced from a single sample in a study of low-dose radiotherapy and immunotherapy resistance in tumors. The time point here: after trial treatment. The treatment: LDRT plus nivolumab, ipilimumab, low-dose cyclophosphamide and aspirin (RACIN trial). Priming of first-strand cDNA relied on TRAV- and TRBV-specific primers (covering alpha and beta chains). Amplification of TCRs used a constant-region primer and V-primer adapter for approximately 18 PCR cycles. TCRdb used MiXCR to reprocess the reads, holding one entry per CDR3 protein. The table includes approximately 100,000 distinct CDR3 sequences, roughly 20% detected once. Sample: PBMCs, taken after low-dose radiotherapy plus immunotherapy. These receptors were obtained from a male donor with prostate cancer.

This clonotype was seen many times. CDR3 sequence (DNA): TGCAGCGCCGCCCAAGGGGCCAACGAGCAGTACTTC. Its translation is CSAAQGANEQYF. The chain links TRBV29-1 to TRBJ2-7; D may be TRBD1 (5 bases). Trimming stripped 7 bases from V and 5 bases from J, with 15 bases between. Germline V gene sequence: CDR1 SQVTM, CDR2 ANQGSEA. The CDR3 is 12 amino acids.

The gene calls are TRBV28 and TRBJ2-7, with D possibly matching TRBD2 (6 bases). The CDR3 contains 13 residues. Germline V lookup: CDR1 MDHEN, CDR2 SYDVKM. Trimming took off 9 bases at V and 3 bases at J, with 15 bases between the two ends. The CDR3, as DNA: TGTGCCAGTAGCACGGGACTTAACTACGAGCAGTACTTC. It yields the protein CASSTGLNYEQYF.

Ten or more counts support this clonotype. The V and J genes are TRBV12-3 or TRBV12-4 and TRBJ2-1; D is unresolved. V was pared by 5 bases and J by 5 bases, with 13 bases between. The CDR3 runs 14 residues. CDR3 region: CASSPIPTNNEQFF. The CDR3 coding sequence is TGTGCCAGCAGTCCGATACCGACGAACAATGAGCAGTTCTTC.

This clonotype was picked up many times. The chain uses TRBV6-6 and TRBJ2-2; D gene ambiguous. V lost 5 bases, J lost 7 bases, and 8 bases lay in between. The length of the CDR3 is 12 residues. Germline V gene lookup returns CDR1 MNHNY and CDR2 SVGAGI (reference sequence). The CDR3 here is CASSGGIGELFF. CDR3 in DNA: TGTGCCAGCAGTGGCGGTATCGGGGAGCTGTTTTTT.

In its sample, this clonotype was seen many times. The chain combines TRBV7-2 with TRBJ2-7; D gene uncertain. CDR1 is SGHTA and CDR2 is FQGNSA in the germline V gene. The CDR3 spans 13 residues. The V end lost 4 bases, the J end lost 2 bases, and 9 bases lay between the germline ends. This CDR3 is CASSSEFPYEQYF. As DNA, the CDR3 is TGTGCCAGCAGCTCAGAATTCCCCTACGAGCAGTACTTC. Complete variable domain (other parts from reference TRBV7-2 and TRBJ2-7): GAGVSQSPSNKVTEKGKDVELRCDPISGHTALYWYRQSLGQGLEFLIYFQGNSAPDKSGLPSDRFSAERTGGSVSTLTIQRTQQEDSAVYLCASSSEFPYEQYFGPGTRLTVT.

This clonotype was recorded many times. The rearrangement uses TRBV18 and TRBJ2-5; 9 bases map to TRBD1. The CDR3 consists of 13 residues. The germline V gene has CDR1 KGHSH and CDR2 LQKENI. J was trimmed by 5 bases and V by 2 bases; bases with no gene match: 0. The CDR3 DNA follows: TGTGCCAGCTCACCAGGACAGGGGGAGACCCAGTACTTC. Its protein product is CASSPGQGETQYF. Variable domain in full (rest from reference TRBV18 and TRBJ2-5): NAGVMQNPRHLVRRRGQEARLRCSPMKGHSHVYWYRQLPEEGLKFMVYLQKENIIDESGMPKERFSAEFPKEGPSILRIQQVVRGDSAAYFCASSPGQGETQYFGPGTRLLVL.

At least ten counts were recorded for this clonotype. The rearrangement uses TRBV4-3 and TRBJ2-5, with D possibly being TRBD2 (6 bases). This CDR3 comprises 16 residues. In germline, CDR1 is LGHNA, CDR2 YSLEER. Trimming cost V 6 bases and J 2 bases, with 19 bases left between them. The CDR3, as DNA: TGCGCCAGCAGGGGTACCGGGACTGGCTTTCAAGAGACCCAGTACTTC. This translates into CASRGTGTGFQETQYF.

This clonotype was seen repeatedly, ten times or more. J is TRBJ2-1 and V is TRBV10-3; D is undetermined. Germline-derived CDR1 and CDR2 are ENHRY and SYGVKD. V was cut by 10 bases and J by 7 bases, with 17 bases left in between. The CDR3 runs 13 residues. CDR3 bases: TGTGCCACTTGGGCTGGGTCGATAAATGAGCAGTTCTTC. Protein product: CATWAGSINEQFF.

At least ten counts were recorded for this clonotype. This sequence joins TRBV2 and TRBJ2-1; 8 bases fit TRBD2. Germline V CDR1 and CDR2: SNHLY, FYNNEI. CDR3 length: 15 amino acids. With 6 bases clipped from V and 7 bases from J, the junction kept 11 bases outside the gene matches. As DNA, the CDR3 is TGTGCCAGCAGGACGAGCGGGGGTGGAAGAAATGAGCAGTTCTTC. Its protein is CASRTSGGGRNEQFF.

In its sample, this clonotype was seen many times. This chain links TRBV29-1 with TRBJ2-2; 7 bases agree with TRBD2. Germline values: CDR1 SQVTM, CDR2 ANQGSEA. This CDR3 has 14 residues. The ends lost 2 bases at V and 4 bases at J; junction bases unmatched: 4. DNA of the CDR3: TGCAGCGTTGAATACCCGGGGGGCACCGGGGAGCTGTTTTTT. Amino acid sequence: CSVEYPGGTGELFF.

This clonotype appeared many times. The chain recombines TRBV7-2 with TRBJ1-5, with D hard to call. The CDR3 is 15 amino acids. The V end was cut by 2 bases, the J end by 0 bases, with 8 bases between. Looked up from germline, CDR1 is SGHTA and CDR2 is FQGNSA. The CDR3 sequence: CASSLYADSNQPQHF. As DNA, the CDR3 is TGTGCCAGCAGCTTATATGCAGATAGCAATCAGCCCCAGCATTTT.

This clonotype has at least ten counts. The V call is TRBV7-9, the J call TRBJ2-7; D is perhaps TRBD1 (6 bases). This CDR3 region has 13 residues. V was shortened by 7 bases and J by 4 bases, with 14 bases between the two germline ends. In germline, CDR1 is SEHNR, CDR2 FQNEAQ (reference sequence). In DNA form, the CDR3 reads TGTGCCAGCAACAGGGAAGTAGGTTACGAGCAGTACTTC. This sequence encodes CASNREVGYEQYF.

This clonotype was counted at least ten times. The rearrangement uses TRBV5-1 and TRBJ1-2, with unresolved D. V dropped 2 bases and J dropped 8 bases, with 10 bases sitting between them. This CDR3 region has 12 residues. The germline gives CDR1 SGHRS, CDR2 YFSETQ. This CDR3 reads CASSFYSGGYTF. The CDR3 DNA reads TGCGCCAGCAGCTTTTACAGCGGAGGCTACACCTTC. The full variable domain, with the rest looked up from reference TRBV5-1 and TRBJ1-2, is KAGVTQTPRYLIKTRGQQVTLSCSPISGHRSVSWYQQTPGQGLQFLFEYFSETQRNKGNFPGRFSGRQFSNSRSEMNVSTLELGDSALYLCASSFYSGGYTFGSGTRLTVV.

This chain links TRBV11-2 with TRBJ2-3; D unclear. CDR1 and CDR2 (germline): SGHAT, FQNNGV. This CDR3 contains 14 residues. Trimming shortened V by 0 bases and J by 1 base, and 5 bases separated the two germline ends. This chain's CDR3 is CASSLDRRTDTQYF. For the CDR3, the DNA is TGTGCCAGCAGCTTAGACAGACGCACAGATACGCAGTATTTT.

The chain uses TRBV3-1 and TRBJ1-1, with D possibly TRBD1 on 5 matching bases. Germline V gene lookup returns CDR1 LGHDT and CDR2 YNNKEL (reference sequence). The CDR3 is 13 amino acids. The V end lost 3 bases, the J end lost 8 bases, and 13 bases lay between the germline ends. The CDR3 loop reads CASSQFFSGEAFF. The CDR3 DNA follows: TGTGCCAGCAGCCAGTTTTTTTCAGGGGAAGCTTTCTTT.

This clonotype was recorded at least ten times. The genes are TRBV5-1 and TRBJ2-7; 8 bases match TRBD2. The CDR3 consists of 14 residues. V shed 9 bases and J 2 bases; nucleotides not matched to a gene: 10. Germline CDR1 SGHRS, CDR2 YFSETQ. CDR3 bases: TGCGCCACCCGAGCTACTAGCGGAACCTACGAGCAGTACTTC. Its translation is CATRATSGTYEQYF.

At least ten counts were recorded for this clonotype. The chain carries TRBV7-9 and TRBJ2-5; D gene ambiguous. Trimming shortened V by 5 bases and J by 0 bases, and 10 bases separated the two germline ends. The CDR3 has 14 amino acids. Looked up from germline, CDR1 is SEHNR and CDR2 is FQNEAQ (reference sequence). The CDR3: CASSPRPNQETQYF. As DNA, the CDR3 is TGTGCCAGCAGCCCGCGCCCAAACCAAGAGACCCAGTACTTC. The variable domain in full, with the rest retrieved from reference TRBV7-9 and TRBJ2-5, is DTGVSQNPRHKITKRGQNVTFRCDPISEHNRLYWYRQTLGQGPEFLTYFQNEAQLEKSRLLSDRFSAERPKGSFSTLEIQRTEQGDSAMYLCASSPRPNQETQYFGPGTRLLVL.

This clonotype came up many times. The V call is TRBV4-2, the J call TRBJ1-2; 10 nucleotides agree with TRBD1. Germline V gene lookup returns CDR1 LGHNA and CDR2 YNFKEQ. CDR3 size: 12 residues. The V and J ends lost 6 bases and 7 bases, in that order; junction bases with no gene match: 2. The CDR3 spells CASSDRGPGYTF. DNA of the CDR3: TGTGCCAGCAGTGACAGGGGGCCTGGCTACACCTTC.

Many counts were recorded for this clonotype. This chain links TRBV3-1 with TRBJ1-5; no clear D gene. The length of the CDR3 is 14 residues. V was pared by 1 base and J by 7 bases, with 11 bases between. The germline gives CDR1 LGHDT, CDR2 YNNKEL (reference sequence). DNA for the CDR3: TGTGCCAGCAGCCAAGGGTCTGAAGTCCAGCCCCAGCATTTT. This gives the protein CASSQGSEVQPQHF. Complete variable domain (other parts from reference TRBV3-1 and TRBJ1-5): DTAVSQTPKYLVTQMGNDKSIKCEQNLGHDTMYWYKQDSKKFLKIMFSYNNKELIINETVPNRFSPKSPDKAHLNLHINSLELGDSAVYFCASSQGSEVQPQHFGDGTRLSIL.

This clonotype was seen at least ten times. The J gene is TRBJ2-3, the V gene TRBV4-1, with TRBD2 matching 14 bases. J gave up 3 bases and V 0 bases, and 5 bases lay outside the gene matches. Germline-derived CDR1 and CDR2 are MGHRA and YSYEKL. The CDR3 runs to 18 residues. As DNA, the CDR3 is TGCGCCAGCAGCCAAGAAAGACTAGCGGGGGGGCCAACAGATACGCAGTATTTT. It encodes CASSQERLAGGPTDTQYF.

This clonotype was seen ten or more times. The J gene is TRBJ2-2, the V gene TRBV7-9; 8 bases align to TRBD1. The CDR3 contains 15 residues. V shed 3 bases, J shed 3 bases, and the junction held 3 bases outside the gene matches. CDR1 SEHNR and CDR2 FQNEAQ come from the germline V gene (reference sequence). The CDR3 is CASSFTGGYTGELFF. CDR3 nucleotides: TGTGCCAGCAGCTTCACAGGGGGATACACCGGGGAGCTGTTTTTT.

The V call is TRBV28, the J call TRBJ1-3; no firm D call. V was pared by 10 bases and J by 2 bases, with 15 bases between. Per the germline V gene, CDR1 is MDHEN and CDR2 is SYDVKM. The CDR3 totals 14 residues. The DNA of the CDR3 is TGTGCCACCGCCCCGCAGGAGGCTGGAAACACCATATATTTT. Translation gives CATAPQEAGNTIYF.

This clonotype was seen only a few times. The chain links TRBV11-2 to TRBJ1-1; unclear D gene. Germline CDR1 SGHAT, CDR2 FQNNGV. The V gene lost 5 bases and the J gene lost 4 bases, with 11 bases spanning the gap. The CDR3 has 13 residues. The CDR3 loop is CASSPGPTTEAFF. CDR3 sequence (DNA): TGTGCCAGCAGCCCCGGGCCTACCACTGAAGCTTTCTTT. Drawing the rest from reference TRBV11-2 and TRBJ1-1, the complete variable domain is EAGVAQSPRYKIIEKRQSVAFWCNPISGHATLYWYQQILGQGPKLLIQFQNNGVVDDSQLPKDRFSAERLKGVDSTLKIQPAKLEDSAVYLCASSPGPTTEAFFGQGTRLTVV.

This clonotype was counted ten times or more. The chain employs TRBV29-1 and TRBJ1-2; no reliable D call. Germline lookup yields CDR1 SQVTM and CDR2 ANQGSEA. V lost 4 bases to trimming and J lost 7 bases, with 10 bases between them. The CDR3 runs to 11 residues. DNA of the CDR3: TGCAGCGTTGTTGGTGCATCTGGCTACACCTTC. Protein: CSVVGASGYTF.

The genes are TRBV20-1 and TRBJ2-1; either TRBD1 or TRBD2 may supply D (6 bases each). The CDR3 extends over 17 amino acids. CDR1 DFQATT and CDR2 SNEGSKA come from the germline V gene (reference sequence). Deletions cut 5 bases from V and 0 bases from J, with 20 bases between. Here the CDR3 DNA reads TGCAGTGCTCCCGAGGAGGGGGGAAAGAGCTCCTACAATGAGCAGTTCTTC. It translates to CSAPEEGGKSSYNEQFF.

The chain couples TRBV18 to TRBJ1-2; D ambiguous. This CDR3 is 13 amino acids long. V lost 3 bases and J lost 1, with 6 bases in between. CDR1 is KGHSH and CDR2 is LQKENI in the germline V gene. The CDR3 protein is CASSPGRNYGYTF. DNA of the CDR3: TGTGCCAGCTCACCGGGCCGTAACTATGGCTACACCTTC.

This clonotype was observed at least ten times. This chain links TRBV7-2 with TRBJ2-3, with TRBD1 as a possible D gene (5 bases). Germline assignment: CDR1 SGHTA and CDR2 FQGNSA. CDR3 length: 14 amino acids. With 7 bases removed from V and 0 bases from J, the gap between germline ends came to 11 bases. The CDR3 bases are TGTGCCAGCAAGGACAAGTCTAGCACAGATACGCAGTATTTT. It is translated as CASKDKSSTDTQYF.